This record looks at one T cell receptor (beta chain) sequence and its context. The data belong to a study of type 1 and type 2 diabetes patients. Germline CDR1 SGHTA, CDR2 FQGNSA. There are 13 residues in the CDR3. Trimming removed 1 base from V and 6 bases from J, with 9 bases in between. No donor had another autoimmune disease or recent infection within four weeks. PCR was run on genomic DNA. A primer set of 30 forward and 13 reverse primers amplified the CDR3. In TCRdb, the multiplex PCR reads were re-called with MiXCR into one record per CDR3 protein. Of approximately 260,000 distinct CDR3 sequences listed, approximately 45% were seen once; the top ten hold around 13%.

The sample taken for sequencing was peripheral blood mononuclear cells (PBMCs). The rearrangement links TRBV7-2 to TRBJ1-1, with no clear D. This receptor was taken from a man in his late teens or twenties with type 2 diabetes. In nucleotides, the CDR3 is TGTGCCAGCAGCTTAGATCCGGGGTCTGAAGCTTTCTTT. Protein sequence: CASSLDPGSEAFF.